These 19 T cell receptor beta chains share one sample of origin, sequenced in a study of blood T cell repertoires in COVID-19. Data came from immunoSEQ multiplex PCR; TCRdb stores just in-frame clones and leaves some out. The table lists more than 80,000 clones, 76% of them singletons. What was sequenced was peripheral blood. All receptors come from a man older than 75 with COVID-19, enrolled during active disease.

V gene TRBV4-1 combines with J gene TRBJ1-5; 9 nucleotides agree with TRBD1. J lost 1 base, V lost 0 bases, and 4 bases had no gene match. The CDR3 extends over 17 amino acids. Germline loops: CDR1 MGHRA, CDR2 YSYEKL. This CDR3 is CASSQDWDRVSNQPQHF. The CDR3 coding sequence is TGCGCCAGCAGCCAAGATTGGGACAGGGTCAGCAATCAGCCCCAGCATTTT.

The chain combines TRBV7-9 with TRBJ1-6; 9 bases agree with TRBD1. Germline V CDR1 and CDR2: SEHNR, FQNEAQ (reference sequence). The CDR3 is 15 amino acids. J was trimmed by 5 bases and V by 6 bases; bases with no gene match: 5. CDR3 amino acids: CASRPGQGHNSPLHF. In DNA form, the CDR3 reads TGTGCCAGCAGGCCGGGACAGGGTCATAATTCACCCCTCCACTTT.

The rearrangement joins TRBV30 to TRBJ1-2; D is uncertain. There are 14 residues in the CDR3. Between the trimmed V and J ends, which lost 8 bases and 0 bases, there was a span of 16 bases. Looked up from germline, CDR1 is GTSNPN and CDR2 is SVGIG (reference sequence). CDR3 protein: CAQKPRGSNYGYTF. The CDR3 coding sequence is TGTGCCCAAAAGCCACGGGGATCTAACTATGGCTACACCTTC.

The chain uses TRBV29-1 and TRBJ1-2; 7 nucleotides agree with TRBD1. The V gene's germline CDR1 is SQVTM and CDR2 ANQGSEA. The CDR3 is made up of 11 amino acids. V lost 7 bases to trimming and J lost 3 bases; unmatched junction nucleotides: 2. CDR3 in amino acids: CSGGTDYGYTF. The DNA of the CDR3 is TGCAGCGGAGGGACAGACTATGGCTACACCTTC. Full variable domain (missing parts from reference TRBV29-1 and TRBJ1-2): SAVISQKPSRDICQRGTSLTIQCQVDSQVTMMFWYRQQPGQSLTLIATANQGSEATYESGFVIDKFPISRPNLTFSTLTVSNMSPEDSSIYLCSGGTDYGYTFGSGTRLTVV.

The V gene is TRBV5-1, the J gene TRBJ1-1; 10 bases are a match to TRBD1. Germline CDR1 is SGHRS and CDR2 is YFSETQ. The CDR3 runs 15 residues. J was trimmed by 5 bases and V by 4 bases; bases with no gene match: 8. CDR3 amino acids: CASSPEGQGRTEAFF. Here the CDR3 DNA reads TGCGCCAGCAGCCCGGAGGGACAGGGGAGAACTGAAGCTTTCTTT.

This clone was seen a handful of times. The gene calls are TRBV6-5 and TRBJ2-3; TRBD1 aligns across 8 bases. This CDR3 comprises 16 residues. From germline, CDR1 is MNHEY and CDR2 SVGAGI. After removal of 2 bases from V and 3 bases from J, the junction contained 7 bases not matched to a gene. The CDR3 region has the DNA TGTGCCAGCAGTTACAGAGTCGACAGGGGAACAGATACGCAGTATTTT. It specifies CASSYRVDRGTDTQYF.

This chain links TRBV6-5 with TRBJ2-7; D may be TRBD2 (6 bases). The CDR3 length is 13 residues. V lost 7 bases, J lost 9 bases, and 19 bases lay in between. Germline-derived CDR1 and CDR2 are MNHEY and SVGAGI. In nucleotides, the CDR3 is TGTGCCAGCAAGTTTGAGCGGGCGCCGGGGCAGTACTTC. This sequence encodes CASKFERAPGQYF.

The chain joins TRBV3-1 (or the pseudogene TRBV3-2) to TRBJ1-5; D remains ambiguous. CDR1 LGHDT and CDR2 YNNKEL come from the germline V gene (reference sequence). V lost 3 bases and J lost 5, with 11 bases in between. This CDR3 comprises 14 residues. The CDR3 DNA sequence: TGTGCCAGCAGCCACCTATCTAGAGATCAGCCCCAGCATTTT. It is translated as CASSHLSRDQPQHF.

The chain employs TRBV3-1 (or the pseudogene TRBV3-2) and TRBJ1-3, with 7 nucleotides matching TRBD1. The CDR3 loop spans 13 amino acids. The germline V gene encodes CDR1 LGHDT and CDR2 YNNKEL (reference sequence). The V segment lost 7 bases and the J segment 2 bases; nucleotides outside the gene matches: 2. CDR3 DNA: TGTGCCAGCACAAGGGGGCCTGGAAACACCATATATTTT. Protein sequence: CASTRGPGNTIYF.

The V gene is TRBV19, the J gene TRBJ2-1, with D tentatively TRBD2 (6 bases). Germline V lookup: CDR1 LNHDA, CDR2 SQIVND (reference sequence). The CDR3 has 13 residues. With 7 bases removed from V and 8 bases from J, the gap between germline ends came to 15 bases. CDR3 residues: CASKRWEVDEQFF. The CDR3 DNA reads TGTGCCAGTAAGAGGTGGGAGGTGGATGAGCAGTTCTTC.

V gene TRBV29-1 combines with J gene TRBJ2-3; D is perhaps TRBD2 (5 bases). The germline V and J ends were trimmed by 7 bases and 5 bases, with 19 bases remaining between them. The germline V gene encodes CDR1 SQVTM and CDR2 ANQGSEA. The CDR3 extends over 14 amino acids. CDR3 coding DNA: TGCAGCGCCGACCGGGATAACCTCGGAGATACGCAGTATTTT. Its translation is CSADRDNLGDTQYF.

The rearrangement joins TRBV4-2 to TRBJ1-4; 7 positions match TRBD1. Looked up from germline, CDR1 is LGHNA and CDR2 is YNFKEQ. With V trimmed by 0 bases and J by 3 bases, 13 bases remained unmatched. The CDR3 is 19 residues long. The CDR3 region is CASSQDRGPTGTANEKLFF. The CDR3 DNA is TGTGCCAGCAGCCAAGATAGGGGGCCCACAGGGACGGCTAATGAAAAACTGTTTTTT.

This chain joins TRBV28 and TRBJ2-7; D might be TRBD1 (5 bases). V lost 4 bases and J lost 0, with 19 bases in between. Germline V gene data show CDR1 as MDHEN and CDR2 as SYDVKM. The CDR3 spans 17 residues. The CDR3 here is CASSSPSRQRFSYEQYF. The CDR3 coding sequence is TGTGCCAGCAGTTCGCCCTCCCGACAGAGATTCTCCTACGAGCAGTACTTC.

The chain is built from TRBV7-2 and TRBJ1-3; D is unresolved. Looked up from germline, CDR1 is SGHTA and CDR2 is FQGNSA. V dropped 3 bases and J dropped 0 bases, with 6 bases sitting between them. The CDR3 spans 14 residues. CDR3 in amino acids: CASSFGSSGNTIYF. The CDR3 nucleotides read TGTGCCAGCAGCTTTGGCAGCTCTGGAAACACCATATATTTT.

V gene TRBV18 combines with J gene TRBJ2-1; 10 bases align to TRBD2. CDR3 length: 14 residues. The V segment lost 6 bases and the J segment 8 bases; nucleotides outside the gene matches: 7. Germline CDR1 KGHSH, CDR2 LQKENI. CDR3: CASSSSGRGDEQFF. CDR3 nucleotides: TGTGCCAGCTCCTCCAGCGGGAGGGGTGATGAGCAGTTCTTC.

V usage is TRBV19 and J usage is TRBJ1-5; possible D gene TRBD1, 6 bases. The V gene lost 6 bases and the J gene lost 2 bases, with 14 bases spanning the gap. CDR1 and CDR2 from the germline V gene are LNHDA and SQIVND (reference sequence). This CDR3 has 15 amino acids. CDR3 in amino acids: CASRGAGYGNQPQHF. The CDR3 DNA sequence: TGTGCCAGTAGGGGGGCAGGGTACGGCAATCAGCCCCAGCATTTT.

The chain links TRBV7-9 to TRBJ1-4; D unresolved. Trimming left V 5 bases short and J 2 bases short, with 6 bases between. The CDR3 sequence is 13 residues long. Germline assignment: CDR1 SEHNR and CDR2 FQNEAQ (reference sequence). As DNA, the CDR3 is TGTGCCAGCAGCCGAGGGACTAATGAAAAACTGTTTTTT. Residues: CASSRGTNEKLFF.

This clone was detected a few times. The rearrangement links TRBV9 to TRBJ1-4; the D gene is possibly TRBD1 (5 bases). Germline lookup yields CDR1 SGDLS and CDR2 YYNGEE. The CDR3 covers 15 residues. Trimming left V 0 bases short and J 8 bases short, with 14 bases between. The CDR3 sequence is CASSVGGRADEKLFF. DNA of the CDR3: TGTGCCAGCAGCGTAGGGGGGAGGGCAGACGAAAAACTGTTTTTT. The entire variable domain, with the rest obtained from reference TRBV9 and TRBJ1-4, is as follows: DSGVTQTPKHLITATGQRVTLRCSPRSGDLSVYWYQQSLDQGLQFLIQYYNGEERAKGNILERFSAQQFPDLHSELNLSSLELGDSALYFCASSVGGRADEKLFFGSGTQLSVL.

The chain's CDR3 is CASSQRQGRKDEQYF. DNA of the CDR3: TGTGCCAGCTCGCAGCGACAGGGGAGGAAGGACGAGCAGTACTTC. The J gene is TRBJ2-7, the V gene TRBV18; 8 bases align to TRBD1. CDR3 size: 15 residues. The trim removed 6 bases at V and 5 bases at J, leaving 12 bases unmatched. Looked up from germline, CDR1 is KGHSH and CDR2 is LQKENI.